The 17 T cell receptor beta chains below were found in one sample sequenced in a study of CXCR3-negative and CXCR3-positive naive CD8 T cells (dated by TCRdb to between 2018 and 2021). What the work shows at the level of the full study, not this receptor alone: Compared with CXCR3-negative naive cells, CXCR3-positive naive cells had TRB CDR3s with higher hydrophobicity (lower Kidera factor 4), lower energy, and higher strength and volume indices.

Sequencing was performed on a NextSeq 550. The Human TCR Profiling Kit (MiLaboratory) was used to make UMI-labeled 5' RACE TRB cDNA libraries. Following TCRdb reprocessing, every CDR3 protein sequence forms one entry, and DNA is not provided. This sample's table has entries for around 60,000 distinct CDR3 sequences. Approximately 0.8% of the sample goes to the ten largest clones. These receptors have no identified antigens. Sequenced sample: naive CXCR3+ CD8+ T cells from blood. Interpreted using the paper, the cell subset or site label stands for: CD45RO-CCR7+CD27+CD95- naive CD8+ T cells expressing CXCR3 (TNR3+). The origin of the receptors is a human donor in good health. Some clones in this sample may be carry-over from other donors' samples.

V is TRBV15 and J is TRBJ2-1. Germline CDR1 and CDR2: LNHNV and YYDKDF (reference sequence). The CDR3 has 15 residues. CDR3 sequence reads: CATSRETGNYNEQFF.

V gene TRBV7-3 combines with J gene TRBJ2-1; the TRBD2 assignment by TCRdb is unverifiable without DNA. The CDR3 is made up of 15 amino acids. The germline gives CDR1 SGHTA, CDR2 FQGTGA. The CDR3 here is CASSLGGNFYNEQFF.

CDR3 loop: CASSFRREGNTDTQYF. The V and J genes are TRBV28 and TRBJ2-3; as DNA is missing, the TRBD2 call by TCRdb cannot be tested. The CDR3 consists of 16 residues. Germline lookup yields CDR1 MDHEN and CDR2 SYDVKM.

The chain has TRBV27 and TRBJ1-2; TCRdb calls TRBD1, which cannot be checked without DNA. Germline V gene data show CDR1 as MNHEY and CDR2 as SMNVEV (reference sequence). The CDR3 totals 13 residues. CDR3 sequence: CASSSDRAPFYTF.

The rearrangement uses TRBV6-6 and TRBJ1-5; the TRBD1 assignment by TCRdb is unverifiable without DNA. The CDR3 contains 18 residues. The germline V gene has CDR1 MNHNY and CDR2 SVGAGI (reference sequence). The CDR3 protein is CASSPDRGHRDNNQPQHF.

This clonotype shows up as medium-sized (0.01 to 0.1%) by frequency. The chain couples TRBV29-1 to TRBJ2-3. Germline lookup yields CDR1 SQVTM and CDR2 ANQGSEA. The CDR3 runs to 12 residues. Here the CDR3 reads CSVVVIPDTQYF.

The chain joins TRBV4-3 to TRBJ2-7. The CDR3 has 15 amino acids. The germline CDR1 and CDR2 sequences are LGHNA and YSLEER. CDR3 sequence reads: CASSQDRMRHYEQYF.

CDR3 protein: CASSQDQMPPEQFF. This sequence joins TRBV14 and TRBJ2-1; the D gene TCRdb calls, TRBD1, cannot be checked with no DNA. From germline, CDR1 is SGHDN and CDR2 FVKESK. The CDR3 has 14 amino acids.

CDR3 protein: CASSGGQSKNIQYF. The chain is built from TRBV7-9 and TRBJ2-4; absent DNA, TCRdb's TRBD1 call cannot be checked. The germline V gene has CDR1 SEHNR and CDR2 FQNEAQ (reference sequence). The CDR3 consists of 14 residues.

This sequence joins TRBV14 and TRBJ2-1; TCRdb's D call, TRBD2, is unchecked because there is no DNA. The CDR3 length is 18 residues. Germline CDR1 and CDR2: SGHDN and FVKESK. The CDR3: CASSQGDRSPFFFHEQFF.

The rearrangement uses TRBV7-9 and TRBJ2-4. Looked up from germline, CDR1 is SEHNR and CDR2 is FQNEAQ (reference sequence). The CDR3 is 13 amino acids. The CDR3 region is CASSLGGWNIQYF. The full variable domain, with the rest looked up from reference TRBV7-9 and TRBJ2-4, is DTGVSQNPRHKITKRGQNVTFRCDPISEHNRLYWYRQTLGQGPEFLTYFQNEAQLEKSRLLSDRFSAERPKGSFSTLEIQRTEQGDSAMYLCASSLGGWNIQYFGAGTRLSVL.

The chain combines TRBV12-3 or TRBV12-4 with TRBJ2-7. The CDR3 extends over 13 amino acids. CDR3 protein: CASSPANSYEQYF.

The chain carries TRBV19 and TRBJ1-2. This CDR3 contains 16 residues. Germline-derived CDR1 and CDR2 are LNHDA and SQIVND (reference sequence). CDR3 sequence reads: CASNPLSQPRLYGYTF.

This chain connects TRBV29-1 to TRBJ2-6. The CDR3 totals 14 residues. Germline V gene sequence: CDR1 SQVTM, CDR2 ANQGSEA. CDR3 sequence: CSVVAQSGANVLTF.

CDR3 in amino acids: CSVLDVNSYEQYF. The chain recombines TRBV29-1 with TRBJ2-7. There are 13 residues in the CDR3. From germline, CDR1 is SQVTM and CDR2 ANQGSEA.

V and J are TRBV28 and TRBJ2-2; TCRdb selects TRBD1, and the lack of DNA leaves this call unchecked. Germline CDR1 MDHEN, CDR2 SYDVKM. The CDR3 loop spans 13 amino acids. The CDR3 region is CASSLNRGRELFF.

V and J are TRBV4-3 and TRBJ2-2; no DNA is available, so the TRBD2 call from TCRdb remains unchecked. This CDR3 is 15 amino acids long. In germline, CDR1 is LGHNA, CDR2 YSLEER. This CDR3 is CASSHTSGDTGELFF.